These 30 T cell receptor beta chains originate from one sample sequenced in a study of blood T cell repertoires in COVID-19. TCRdb's table, derived via immunoSEQ multiplex PCR, lists solely in-frame clones and lacks some. The sample has 400,000 to 550,000 clones, about 90% seen once. Specimen: PBMCs or T cells enriched from blood (not recorded which). These receptors were taken from a woman under 30 with acute COVID-19.

The genes are TRBV11-2 and TRBJ1-1; D uncertain. The germline V gene has CDR1 SGHAT and CDR2 FQNNGV. This CDR3 has 17 residues. V lost 2 bases, J lost 5 bases, and 21 bases lay in between. The CDR3, as DNA: TGTGCCAGCAGCTTAAGTCCCCCCGGGGTTGTCCGTACTGAAGCTTTCTTT. This sequence encodes CASSLSPPGVVRTEAFF.

This sequence joins TRBV5-1 and TRBJ2-7, with 12 bases fitting TRBD2. The V gene's germline CDR1 is SGHRS and CDR2 YFSETQ. The CDR3 has 15 residues. J gave up 2 bases and V 4 bases, and 4 bases lay outside the gene matches. CDR3 protein: CASSTSSGRAYEQYF. In DNA form, the CDR3 reads TGCGCCAGCAGCACCTCTAGCGGGAGGGCCTACGAGCAGTACTTC. Full variable domain (rest looked up from reference TRBV5-1 and TRBJ2-7): KAGVTQTPRYLIKTRGQQVTLSCSPISGHRSVSWYQQTPGQGLQFLFEYFSETQRNKGNFPGRFSGRQFSNSRSEMNVSTLELGDSALYLCASSTSSGRAYEQYFGPGTRLTVT.

V is TRBV7-9 and J is TRBJ2-1, with TRBD2 matching over 8 bases. The junction had 5 bases not matched to a gene; V was cut back by 3 bases and J by 10 bases. This CDR3 is built from 13 residues. Germline CDR1 and CDR2: SEHNR and FQNEAQ (reference sequence). Here the CDR3 reads CASSLGTSGEQFF. CDR3 sequence (DNA): TGTGCCAGCAGCTTGGGAACTAGCGGAGAGCAGTTCTTC.

V gene TRBV29-1 combines with J gene TRBJ2-7, with TRBD2 matching 7 bases. Germline V gives CDR1 SQVTM, CDR2 ANQGSEA. The CDR3 runs 15 residues. Trimming cost V 6 bases and J 4 bases; bases outside gene matches: 15. CDR3: CSVGRVGVLGYEQYF. CDR3 sequence (DNA): TGCAGCGTGGGGAGGGTGGGAGTCTTAGGGTACGAGCAGTACTTC.

This clone was seen only a few times. This sequence joins TRBV19 and TRBJ1-2; 9 nucleotides agree with TRBD1. The V segment lost 0 bases and the J segment 2 bases; nucleotides outside the gene matches: 1. CDR1 LNHDA and CDR2 SQIVND come from the germline V gene (reference sequence). This CDR3 comprises 15 residues. In DNA, the CDR3 is TGTGCCAGTAGTATAGAACAGGGGGCAAACTATGGCTACACCTTC. It specifies CASSIEQGANYGYTF. Variable domain in full (rest from reference TRBV19 and TRBJ1-2): DGGITQSPKYLFRKEGQNVTLSCEQNLNHDAMYWYRQDPGQGLRLIYYSQIVNDFQKGDIAEGYSVSREKKESFPLTVTSAQKNPTAFYLCASSIEQGANYGYTFGSGTRLTVV.

This clone was seen a single time. This chain joins TRBV29-1 and TRBJ1-1, with TRBD1 identical over 8 bases. Germline lookup yields CDR1 SQVTM and CDR2 ANQGSEA. CDR3 size: 14 residues. V shed 8 bases, J shed 0 bases, and the junction held 8 bases outside the gene matches. The CDR3 DNA is TGCAGCTCGGGGACAGGAATTCTGAACACTGAAGCTTTCTTT. Protein: CSSGTGILNTEAFF.

This rearrangement joins TRBV6-4 to TRBJ2-2; D is uncertain. Germline loops: CDR1 MRHNA, CDR2 SNTAGT. The V end lost 4 bases, the J end lost 2 bases, and 5 bases lay between the germline ends. The CDR3 runs to 13 residues. The CDR3: CASSVENTGELFF. For the CDR3, the DNA is TGTGCCAGCAGTGTAGAAAACACCGGGGAGCTGTTTTTT.

The genes are TRBV30 and TRBJ2-7; D is perhaps TRBD1 (6 bases). Trimming took 1 base from V and 6 from J, leaving 13 bases between them. The CDR3 runs 13 residues. Germline V gives CDR1 GTSNPN, CDR2 SVGIG (reference sequence). This CDR3 is CAWSARVGGEQYF. DNA for the CDR3: TGTGCCTGGAGTGCGCGAGTAGGGGGCGAGCAGTACTTC.

The V gene is TRBV24-1, the J gene TRBJ2-2; no firm D call. The V gene lost 9 bases and the J gene lost 0 bases, with 7 bases spanning the gap. This CDR3 is 13 amino acids long. Germline lookup yields CDR1 KGHDR and CDR2 SFDVKD. CDR3 sequence reads: CATQSSNTGELFF. Here the CDR3 DNA reads TGTGCCACCCAGTCTTCGAACACCGGGGAGCTGTTTTTT.

This clone came up a few times. The chain recombines TRBV5-1 with TRBJ1-2, with 9 bases lining up with TRBD1. Germline assignment: CDR1 SGHRS and CDR2 YFSETQ. This CDR3 has 15 amino acids. The junction had 7 bases not matched to a gene; V was cut back by 4 bases and J by 3 bases. CDR3 sequence reads: CASSAGTGTHYGYTF. In nucleotides, the CDR3 is TGCGCCAGCAGCGCGGGGACAGGGACGCACTATGGCTACACCTTC.

The chain is built from TRBV7-7 and TRBJ2-1; 8 bases agree with TRBD2. The CDR3 is 13 amino acids. Germline V lookup: CDR1 SSHAT, CDR2 FNYEAQ (reference sequence). The J segment lost 15 bases and the V segment lost 1 base, leaving 8 bases of the junction unmatched. The CDR3 DNA follows: TGTGCCAGCAGCTTAGGGAAGCGGGAGCCCGCGTTCTTC. Its translation: CASSLGKREPAFF.

The chain has TRBV10-3 and TRBJ1-1, with 9 bases matching TRBD1. The CDR3 length is 17 residues. Germline lookup yields CDR1 ENHRY and CDR2 SYGVKD. V lost 7 bases to trimming and J lost 0 bases; unmatched junction nucleotides: 12. The CDR3 reads CAITTGDRDGMNTEAFF. The DNA of the CDR3 is TGTGCCATCACCACAGGGGACAGGGATGGGATGAACACTGAAGCTTTCTTT.

The chain uses TRBV19 and TRBJ2-4; unclear D gene. The CDR3 sequence is 15 residues long. Germline CDR1 is LNHDA and CDR2 is SQIVND (reference sequence). V was shortened by 1 base and J by 0 bases, with 7 bases between the two germline ends. In DNA, the CDR3 is TGTGCCAGTAGTATAGGGCGGCTAGCCAAAAACATTCAGTACTTC. This gives the protein CASSIGRLAKNIQYF.

In its sample, this clone was seen once. The chain links TRBV10-1 to TRBJ2-2; 7 bases fit TRBD2. Germline V gene data show CDR1 as WNHNN and CDR2 as SYGVQD (reference sequence). This CDR3 has 16 residues. The V gene end was trimmed by 3 bases and the J gene end by 7 bases; junction bases not matched to a gene: 11. This CDR3 reads CASSEEAGKGNGELFF. The DNA for the CDR3 is TGCGCCAGCAGTGAAGAAGCGGGAAAGGGGAACGGGGAGCTGTTTTTT.

V usage is TRBV29-1 and J usage is TRBJ1-2, with 10 nucleotides matching TRBD1. The V gene's germline CDR1 is SQVTM and CDR2 ANQGSEA. The J segment lost 2 bases and the V segment lost 5 bases, leaving 2 bases of the junction unmatched. The CDR3 has 13 residues. The CDR3 reads CSVPGQGNYGYTF. Here the CDR3 DNA reads TGCAGCGTTCCGGGACAGGGGAACTATGGCTACACCTTC.

This chain joins TRBV7-9 and TRBJ2-2; 7 bases match TRBD2. The junction had 3 bases not matched to a gene; V was cut back by 2 bases and J by 3 bases. The germline V gene encodes CDR1 SEHNR and CDR2 FQNEAQ (reference sequence). CDR3 length equals 15 residues. In DNA form, the CDR3 reads TGTGCCAGCAGCTTATTGGCGGGGGACACCGGGGAGCTGTTTTTT. As protein: CASSLLAGDTGELFF.

The chain joins TRBV6-5 to TRBJ2-5; 7 bases match TRBD1. The V gene end was trimmed by 5 bases and the J gene end by 3 bases; junction bases not matched to a gene: 9. The V gene's germline CDR1 is MNHEY and CDR2 SVGAGI. This CDR3 contains 15 residues. The CDR3 DNA is TGTGCCAGCAGTACCTCCGACAGGGTTGAAGAGACCCAGTACTTC. Amino acid sequence: CASSTSDRVEETQYF.

J is TRBJ1-5 and V is TRBV28; 7 positions agree with TRBD1. V trimming: 6 bases; J trimming: 5 bases; junction bases outside the gene matches: 10. The CDR3 runs 15 residues. The germline gives CDR1 MDHEN, CDR2 SYDVKM. CDR3 bases: TGTGCCAGCAGAAGGGGTGGGACAGAGTATCAGCCCCAGCATTTT. It is translated as CASRRGGTEYQPQHF.

The rearrangement links TRBV19 to TRBJ2-7, with D possibly TRBD1 on 6 matching bases. The V and J ends lost 1 base and 3 bases respectively, with 10 bases between them. Germline CDR1 LNHDA, CDR2 SQIVND (reference sequence). This CDR3 has 14 amino acids. CDR3 in amino acids: CASSIAGTRYEQYF. As DNA, the CDR3 is TGTGCCAGTAGTATAGCCGGGACACGCTACGAGCAGTACTTC. Combining the CDR3 with reference TRBV19 and TRBJ2-7 gives the whole variable domain DGGITQSPKYLFRKEGQNVTLSCEQNLNHDAMYWYRQDPGQGLRLIYYSQIVNDFQKGDIAEGYSVSREKKESFPLTVTSAQKNPTAFYLCASSIAGTRYEQYFGPGTRLTVT.

The chain carries TRBV5-4 and TRBJ2-5; D is unclear. The CDR3 has 15 amino acids. V lost 4 bases and J lost 1, with 14 bases in between. Germline assignment: CDR1 SGHNT and CDR2 YYREEE (reference sequence). The DNA of the CDR3 is TGTGCCAGCAGCAATACCCCGGGTCTCCAAGAGACCCAGTACTTC. This encodes CASSNTPGLQETQYF.

This chain links TRBV9 with TRBJ2-5, with 7 bases matching TRBD1. Trimming at V came to 4 bases and at J to 1 base, leaving 7 bases not matched to a gene. CDR3 length: 15 amino acids. The V gene's germline CDR1 is SGDLS and CDR2 YYNGEE. For the CDR3, the DNA is TGTGCCAGCAGCTATGGGACAGATACCCAAGAGACCCAGTACTTC. It codes for CASSYGTDTQETQYF.

The rearrangement joins TRBV24-1 to TRBJ2-2; D possibly corresponds to TRBD2 (5 bases). V lost 2 bases and J 3 bases, leaving 12 bases between the germline ends. Looked up from germline, CDR1 is KGHDR and CDR2 is SFDVKD. The length of the CDR3 is 16 residues. This CDR3 is CATSDSGDADTGELFF. As DNA, the CDR3 is TGTGCCACCAGTGATTCCGGGGATGCGGACACCGGGGAGCTGTTTTTT.

V and J are TRBV29-1 and TRBJ2-7, with D unresolved. CDR1 SQVTM and CDR2 ANQGSEA come from the germline V gene. CDR3 length: 14 residues. V lost 4 bases and J lost 3, with 16 bases in between. CDR3 region: CSVGGSETYYEQYF. CDR3 DNA sequence: TGCAGCGTTGGTGGCTCTGAGACATACTACGAGCAGTACTTC.

The V gene is TRBV19, the J gene TRBJ1-4, with D possibly TRBD1 on 5 matching bases. The ends were cut back, 6 bases at V and 6 bases at J, with 14 bases in the middle. From germline, CDR1 is LNHDA and CDR2 SQIVND (reference sequence). The length of the CDR3 is 14 residues. The DNA for the CDR3 is TGTGCCAGTAGACTAACGGGGGGTGATGAAAAACTGTTTTTT. Residues: CASRLTGGDEKLFF.

The J gene is TRBJ2-3, the V gene TRBV2; a possible D gene is TRBD2 (6 bases). Trimming pared 8 bases from V and 4 bases from J, leaving 16 bases between. The CDR3 is 14 residues long. In germline, CDR1 is SNHLY, CDR2 FYNNEI. Here the CDR3 DNA reads TGTGCCAGCGGGATCAATCGGGGGTCAGATACGCAGTATTTT. It encodes CASGINRGSDTQYF.

V gene TRBV18 combines with J gene TRBJ1-5; 9 bases fit TRBD1. From germline, CDR1 is KGHSH and CDR2 LQKENI. J gave up 5 bases and V 6 bases, and 5 bases lay outside the gene matches. The CDR3 sequence is 14 residues long. The CDR3 DNA sequence: TGTGCCAGCTCGCGGACAGGGGAGCATCAGCCCCAGCATTTT. Translation gives CASSRTGEHQPQHF.

This clone has just one count. The chain joins TRBV9 to TRBJ2-5; TRBD2 matches at 12 bases. Germline V gives CDR1 SGDLS, CDR2 YYNGEE. CDR3 length: 16 residues. The J segment lost 0 bases and the V segment lost 3 bases, leaving 3 bases of the junction unmatched. CDR3 bases: TGTGCCAGCAGCGGGAGACTAGCGGGGGACCAAGAGACCCAGTACTTC. It yields the protein CASSGRLAGDQETQYF.

V is TRBV5-1 and J is TRBJ1-2, with TRBD1 matching 9 bases. CDR3 length: 12 residues. Trimming cost V 4 bases and J 11 bases; bases outside gene matches: 6. Germline V lookup: CDR1 SGHRS, CDR2 YFSETQ. CDR3 region: CASSPGQGGYTF. CDR3 bases: TGCGCCAGCAGCCCGGGACAGGGAGGGTACACCTTC.

This rearrangement joins TRBV29-1 to TRBJ1-2, with 12 bases aligning to TRBD1. Germline CDR1 and CDR2: SQVTM and ANQGSEA. The trim removed 8 bases at V and 8 bases at J, leaving 6 bases unmatched. The CDR3 consists of 12 residues. The CDR3 sequence: CSIRDRGQGYTF. The CDR3 DNA sequence: TGCAGCATACGGGACAGGGGGCAAGGCTACACCTTC.

The J gene is TRBJ2-5, the V gene TRBV5-6, with D tentatively TRBD2 (6 bases). V was trimmed by 4 bases and J by 1 base, leaving 11 bases between them. Germline CDR1 is SGHDT and CDR2 is YYEEEE. CDR3 length: 14 residues. CDR3 residues: CASSLRDFQETQYF. CDR3 coding DNA: TGTGCCAGCAGCCTACGGGACTTCCAAGAGACCCAGTACTTC.